This T cell receptor (beta chain) was sequenced during a study of cytomegalovirus exposure and HLA in healthy donors. The PCR contained 60 Vbeta and 13 Jbeta primers. Sequencing used immunoSEQ multiplex PCR; TCRdb keeps in-frame clones, though not all of them. The top ten hold 1.1% to 1.5% of the sample, which has some 140,000 clones, over 70% seen once. Germline V gene sequence: CDR1 PRHDT, CDR2 FYEKMQ (reference sequence). The CDR3 runs 15 residues. V shed 2 bases, J shed 8 bases, and the junction held 11 bases outside the gene matches. The receptor was isolated from a woman aged 40-49 years in good health and CMV-seronegative. The chain employs TRBV13 and TRBJ1-2, with 7 bases matching TRBD1. Source material: PBMCs. The CDR3: CASSLRPGTEYGYTF. In DNA form, the CDR3 reads TGTGCCAGCAGCTTACGGCCCGGGACAGAGTACGGCTACACCTTC.